This T cell receptor (beta chain) was recovered during a study of T cell responses to AZD1222 COVID-19 vaccine listed by TCRdb under 2021. For the wider study: TCR sequencing covered approximately 230 trial participants: 207 given two doses of AZD1222 and about 26 given two doses of MenACWY control vaccine. Trial participants were enrolled by age into subgroups of 18-55, 56-69 and 70-plus years, and about 150, 27 and 61 TCR-sequenced participants, respectively, were included in these subgroups.

According to the study, the label for this sample's time point signals: about 28 days (+/-7) after the second vaccine dose. Because spike-specific TCR depth and breadth did not differ between the two schedules, AZD1222 recipients who got a second dose at roughly 4 weeks were pooled with those who got a second dose at roughly 12 weeks. Vaccinee samples were obtained from the UK trials COV001 and COV002, which included a single-blind randomized controlled phase 2/3 trial of AZD1222 (ChAdOx1 nCoV-19) in healthy adults. Trial participant PBMC samples were collected at day 0 and day 28 after the second dose for TCRbeta chain sequencing. What the authors observed across the whole study: Participants were mostly white British, with more females than males. The authors suggested clonal diversity may have been underestimated. Nearly half of unique spike-specific TCRs reportedly recognized epitopes outside regions mutated in the B.1.351 and B.1.1.7 variants. The 56-69-year group was small, and its depth increase did not reach significance, likely because of low power. CD4 TCRs associated with the vaccine covered the entire spike protein, and the dominant responses were in regions 160-218 and 743-854. After two AZD1222 doses, both the breadth and the depth of spike-specific TCRs were significantly higher than at day 0 and than in MenACWY recipients. Because no day 14 peak-response samples were available, the repertoires could be characterized only after the peak T cell response. Conclusions about previously exposed vaccinees were limited because only six or seven AZD1222 recipients were SARS-CoV-2 seropositive at baseline.

The CDR3 regions of human TCRbeta chains were analyzed by immunosequencing. As for how the authors treated the data: TCRs in the repertoires were matched against a reference library of SARS-CoV-2-specific TCRs that had been generated with the MIRA antigen-specificity platform. Breadth was defined as the fraction of unique TCRs that were SARS-CoV-2-associated. Depth was defined as the fraction of total T cells that were SARS-CoV-2-associated. Using the MIRA data, every spike-specific TCR was mapped to the spike region that the TCR reacted to and assigned to either a CD4 or a CD8 class. Log10-transformed breadth and depth values were compared by one-way ANOVA with Sidak's multiple comparisons tests. TCRdb holds this immuneACCESS table with in-frame rearrangements only. Some clones are missing; in checked studies, unresolved V genes explain under half, and the rest has no known cause. Clone size and the V and J calls come from that table; the DNA yielded D and trimming. The sample data list about 120,000 clones, and approximately 94% of these were observed just once. Approximately 2.9% of the sample is taken by the ten largest.

CDR1 and CDR2, looked up from the germline V gene, are MNHEY and SVGAGI. Including cysteine and phenylalanine, the CDR3 has 15 amino acids. The retained sequence is limited to the CDR3, 45 bases, with the frame set at the first base. V has 5 bases trimmed and J has 2 bases trimmed; junction bases matching no gene number 3. Points on this clone: Its antigen is still unknown. Per-base quality was not reported, and no clone a single base away is much larger than it.

The input for sequencing was peripheral blood, taken 28 days after the second AZD1222 dose. This TCR was sampled from an adult who received the AZD1222 COVID-19 vaccine. The sequence is built from TRBV6-5 and TRBJ2-7; TRBD2 lines up with 13 middle nucleotides. For the CDR3, the sequence is CASSNGLAGAYEQYF. In nucleotide form, the sequence is TGTGCCAGCAGTAACGGACTAGCGGGGGCCTACGAGCAGTACTTC.